This T cell receptor (beta chain) was found in a study of early T cells in non-severe SARS-CoV-2 infection. Study context: Unsorted whole-blood RNA was sequenced in bulk, leaving chains unpaired.

Individual cDNA molecules received unique molecular identifiers. TCRdb re-called the 5' RACE reads with MiXCR, one entry per CDR3 protein. Seen here are under 40,000 distinct CDR3 sequences, 6.3% observed once, and the top ten hold less than 6%. Germline lookup yields CDR1 MNHNS and CDR2 SASEGT. This CDR3 contains 13 residues. V was cut by 1 base and J by 4 bases, with 7 bases left in between. The study's findings and limits: Missing private and CD4 specificities, VDJdb matching favored anti-spike CD8 responses.

The sample holds many counts of this clonotype. Its target is unknown. The sequencing input was whole blood. The rearrangement joins TRBV6-1 to TRBJ1-2; unclear D gene. The TCR comes from an adult who was a healthcare worker with PCR-confirmed SARS-CoV-2 infection or an uninfected control (not recorded which). For the CDR3, the DNA is TGTGCCAGCAGTGAAGTGGGCGTCTATGGCTACACCTTC. Translation gives CASSEVGVYGYTF.